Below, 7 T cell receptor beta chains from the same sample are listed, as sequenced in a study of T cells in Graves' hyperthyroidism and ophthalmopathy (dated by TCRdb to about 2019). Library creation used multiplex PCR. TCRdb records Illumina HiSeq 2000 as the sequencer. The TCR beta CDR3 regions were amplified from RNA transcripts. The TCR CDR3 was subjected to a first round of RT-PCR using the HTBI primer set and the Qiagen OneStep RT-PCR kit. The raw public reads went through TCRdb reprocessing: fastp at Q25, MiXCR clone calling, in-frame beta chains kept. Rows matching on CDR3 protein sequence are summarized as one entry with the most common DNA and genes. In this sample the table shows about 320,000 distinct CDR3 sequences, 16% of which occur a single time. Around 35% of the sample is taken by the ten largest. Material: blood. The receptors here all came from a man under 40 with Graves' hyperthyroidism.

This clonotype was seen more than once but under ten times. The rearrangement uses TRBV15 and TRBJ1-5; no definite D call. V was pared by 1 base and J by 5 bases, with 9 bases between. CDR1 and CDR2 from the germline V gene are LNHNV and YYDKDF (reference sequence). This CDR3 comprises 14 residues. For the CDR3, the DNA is TGTGCCACCAGCAGAGTTAAGGTAGATCAGCCCCAGCATTTT. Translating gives CATSRVKVDQPQHF. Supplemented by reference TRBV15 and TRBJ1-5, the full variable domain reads DAMVIQNPRYQVTQFGKPVTLSCSQTLNHNVMYWYQQKSSQAPKLLFHYYDKDFNNEADTPDNFQSRRPNTSFCFLDIRSPGLGDTAMYLCATSRVKVDQPQHFGDGTRLSIL.

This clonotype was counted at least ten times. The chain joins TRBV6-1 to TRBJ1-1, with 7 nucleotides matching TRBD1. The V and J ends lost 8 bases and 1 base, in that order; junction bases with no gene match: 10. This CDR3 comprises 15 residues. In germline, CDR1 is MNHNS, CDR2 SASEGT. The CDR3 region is CASWPLGQPNTEAFF. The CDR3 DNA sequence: TGTGCCAGCTGGCCGCTGGGACAGCCGAACACTGAAGCTTTCTTT.

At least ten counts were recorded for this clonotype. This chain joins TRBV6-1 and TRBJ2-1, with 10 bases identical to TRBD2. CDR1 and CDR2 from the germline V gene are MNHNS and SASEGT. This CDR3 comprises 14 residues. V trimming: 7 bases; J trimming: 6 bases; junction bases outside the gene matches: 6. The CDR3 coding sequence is TGTGCCAGCACCAGCGGGAGGGCCTCCAATGAGCAGTTCTTC. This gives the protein CASTSGRASNEQFF.

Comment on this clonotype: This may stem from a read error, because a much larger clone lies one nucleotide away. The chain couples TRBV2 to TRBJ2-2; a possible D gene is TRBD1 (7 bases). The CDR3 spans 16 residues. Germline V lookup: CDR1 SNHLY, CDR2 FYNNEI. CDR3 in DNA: TGTGCCAGCAGTCGAAGGAGGGGGCAGGACACCGAGGAGCTGTTTTTT. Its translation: CASSRRRGQDTEELFF.

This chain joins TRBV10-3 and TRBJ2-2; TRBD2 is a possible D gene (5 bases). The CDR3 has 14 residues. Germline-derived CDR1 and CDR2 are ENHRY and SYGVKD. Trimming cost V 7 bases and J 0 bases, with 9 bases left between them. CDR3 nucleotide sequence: TGTGCCATCAAAACAGCGGCGAACACCGGGGAGCTGTTTTTT. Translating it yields CAIKTAANTGELFF.

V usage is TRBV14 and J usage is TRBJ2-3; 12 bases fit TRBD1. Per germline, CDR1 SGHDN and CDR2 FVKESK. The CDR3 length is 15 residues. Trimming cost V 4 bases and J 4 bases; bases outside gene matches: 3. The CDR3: CASSPRDRGPDTQYF. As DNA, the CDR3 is TGTGCCAGCAGCCCTAGGGACAGGGGGCCAGATACGCAGTATTTT.

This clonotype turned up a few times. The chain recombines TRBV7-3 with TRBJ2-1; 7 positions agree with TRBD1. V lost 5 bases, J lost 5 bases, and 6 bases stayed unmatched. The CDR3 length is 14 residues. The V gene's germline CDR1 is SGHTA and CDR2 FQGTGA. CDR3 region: CASSPFQGDNEQFF. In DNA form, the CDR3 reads TGTGCCAGCAGCCCATTTCAGGGGGACAATGAGCAGTTCTTC.